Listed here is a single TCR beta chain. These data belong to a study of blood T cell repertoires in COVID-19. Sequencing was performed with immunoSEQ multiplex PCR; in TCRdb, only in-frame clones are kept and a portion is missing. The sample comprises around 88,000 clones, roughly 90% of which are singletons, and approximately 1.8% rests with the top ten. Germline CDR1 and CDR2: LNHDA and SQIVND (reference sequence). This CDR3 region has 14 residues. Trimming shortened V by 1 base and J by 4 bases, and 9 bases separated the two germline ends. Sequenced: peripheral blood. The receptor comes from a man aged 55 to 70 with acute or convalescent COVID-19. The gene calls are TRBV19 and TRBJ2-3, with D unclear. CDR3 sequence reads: CASSIATTADTQYF. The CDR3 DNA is TGTGCCAGTAGTATAGCTACTACCGCAGATACGCAGTATTTT.